These 8 T cell receptor beta chains were all obtained from the same sample, sequenced in a study of cytomegalovirus exposure and HLA in healthy donors. Primers: 60 Vbeta forward and 13 Jbeta reverse. Measured with immunoSEQ multiplex PCR; TCRdb has only the in-frame clones, and not every one. The sample carries around 80,000 clones, about 79% recorded once. Specimen: PBMCs. These receptors were taken from a female donor in good health and CMV-seronegative.

V gene TRBV27 combines with J gene TRBJ2-2; 7 bases agree with TRBD1. The CDR3 has 14 amino acids. V shed 3 bases and J 5 bases; nucleotides not matched to a gene: 3. The V gene's germline CDR1 is MNHEY and CDR2 SMNVEV (reference sequence). The CDR3 sequence: CASSLRTGTGELFF. In nucleotides, the CDR3 is TGTGCCAGCAGTTTGAGGACAGGAACCGGGGAGCTGTTTTTT.

In DNA form, the CDR3 reads TGCGCCAGCAGCTTGACAGGGATTATTGAGGCAGATACGCAGTATTTT. Protein: CASSLTGIIEADTQYF. The chain uses TRBV5-1 and TRBJ2-3; a possible D gene is TRBD1 (6 bases). Germline-derived CDR1 and CDR2 are SGHRS and YFSETQ. The CDR3 loop spans 16 amino acids. The V end was cut by 1 base, the J end by 4 bases, with 16 bases between.

V and J are TRBV28 and TRBJ2-3, with TRBD2 identical over 9 bases. CDR1 and CDR2 from the germline V gene are MDHEN and SYDVKM. The CDR3 extends over 16 amino acids. J gave up 2 bases and V 1 base, and 4 bases lay outside the gene matches. The CDR3 DNA follows: TGTGCCAGCAGTTTATCAACTAGCGGGTACACAGATACGCAGTATTTT. Amino acid sequence: CASSLSTSGYTDTQYF.

For this clone: Distinct nucleotide sequences in the sample also encode this CDR3. The chain combines TRBV6-5 with TRBJ1-1; D is unresolved. The germline V and J ends were trimmed by 6 bases and 11 bases, with 16 bases remaining between them. CDR1 is MNHEY and CDR2 is SVGAGI in the germline V gene. The CDR3 is made up of 12 amino acids. The CDR3 loop reads CASRDGGVEAFF. The CDR3 DNA reads TGTGCCAGCAGGGACGGAGGAGTAGAGGCTTTCTTT.

The rearrangement links TRBV5-1 to TRBJ1-2; no clear D. Trimming took 3 bases from V and 4 from J, leaving 10 bases between them. Germline V gene lookup returns CDR1 SGHRS and CDR2 YFSETQ. This CDR3 comprises 13 residues. The CDR3 here is CASSSEAGYGYTF. For the CDR3, the DNA is TGCGCCAGCAGCTCGGAGGCAGGCTATGGCTACACCTTC.

This chain connects TRBV5-1 to TRBJ1-4; D gene uncertain. Looked up from germline, CDR1 is SGHRS and CDR2 is YFSETQ. The CDR3 extends over 16 amino acids. The ends were cut back, 0 bases at V and 0 bases at J, with 9 bases in the middle. CDR3 coding DNA: TGCGCCAGCAGCTTGGCGAGCCTTGCAACTAATGAAAAACTGTTTTTT. Protein product: CASSLASLATNEKLFF.

In its sample, this clone was seen once. This chain links TRBV7-9 with TRBJ2-1; 10 nucleotides match TRBD2. Germline CDR1 reads SEHNR; CDR2 reads FQNEAQ (reference sequence). The CDR3 length is 15 residues. V was clipped by 5 bases and J by 4 bases; unmatched bases: 5. The CDR3 here is CASSPSGSTYNEQFF. In DNA, the CDR3 is TGTGCCAGCAGCCCTAGCGGGAGTACTTACAATGAGCAGTTCTTC.

Concerning this clone itself: At one boundary the junction diverges from the germline segment, which might be a read error. The V call is TRBV6-4, the J call TRBJ1-1; D perhaps matches TRBD1 (6 bases). This CDR3 has 12 residues. Germline V gene lookup returns CDR1 MRHNA and CDR2 SNTAGT. The DNA of the CDR3 is TGTGACAGCAGTGCCCTGACAGGTGAAGCTTTCTTT. Protein: CDSSALTGEAFF.